This T cell receptor (beta chain) was identified during a study of blood T cell repertoires in COVID-19. Study in general: PBMCs, B-cell-depleted T cells, or T cells provided the cDNA or gDNA that made up the material.

Enrollees, about 18 to 89 years old, lived in approximately 24 US areas. Germline CDR1 reads MNHNS; CDR2 reads SASEGT. Trimming cost V 3 bases and J 7 bases, with 13 bases left between them. There are 15 residues in the CDR3. Method: immunoSEQ multiplex PCR; TCRdb's copy keeps in-frame clones and lacks some. The sample consists of hundreds of thousands of clones, more than 75% of them appearing once. Sequenced: PBMCs or T cells enriched from blood (not recorded which). This sequence joins TRBV6-1 and TRBJ1-6, with D possibly being TRBD1 (5 bases). The sequence came from a woman aged 55-70 years in a cohort exposed to, infected with or recovered from COVID-19 (not recorded which). The CDR3 region has the DNA TGTGCCAGCAGTGAGGGAGGGGTCGGGAATTCACCCCTCCACTTT. This gives the protein CASSEGGVGNSPLHF.